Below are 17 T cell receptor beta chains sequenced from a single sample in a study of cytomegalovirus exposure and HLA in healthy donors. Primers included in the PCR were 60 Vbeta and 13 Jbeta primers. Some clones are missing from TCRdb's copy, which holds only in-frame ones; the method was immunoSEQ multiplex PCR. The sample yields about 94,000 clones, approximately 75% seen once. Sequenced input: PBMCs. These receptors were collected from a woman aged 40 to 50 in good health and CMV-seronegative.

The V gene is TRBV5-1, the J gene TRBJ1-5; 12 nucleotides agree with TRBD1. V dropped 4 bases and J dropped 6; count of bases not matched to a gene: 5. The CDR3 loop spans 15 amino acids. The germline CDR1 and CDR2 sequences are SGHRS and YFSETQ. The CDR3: CASSPGTGGSQPQHF. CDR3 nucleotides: TGCGCCAGCAGCCCCGGGACAGGGGGCAGTCAGCCCCAGCATTTT. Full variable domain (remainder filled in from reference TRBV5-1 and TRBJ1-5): KAGVTQTPRYLIKTRGQQVTLSCSPISGHRSVSWYQQTPGQGLQFLFEYFSETQRNKGNFPGRFSGRQFSNSRSEMNVSTLELGDSALYLCASSPGTGGSQPQHFGDGTRLSIL.

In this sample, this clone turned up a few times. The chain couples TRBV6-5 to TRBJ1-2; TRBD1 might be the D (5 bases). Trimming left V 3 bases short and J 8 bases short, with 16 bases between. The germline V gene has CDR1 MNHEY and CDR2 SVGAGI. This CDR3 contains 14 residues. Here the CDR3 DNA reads TGTGCCAGCAGTTATGGCGGCAGGGTAGGCGGCTACACCTTC. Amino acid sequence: CASSYGGRVGGYTF.

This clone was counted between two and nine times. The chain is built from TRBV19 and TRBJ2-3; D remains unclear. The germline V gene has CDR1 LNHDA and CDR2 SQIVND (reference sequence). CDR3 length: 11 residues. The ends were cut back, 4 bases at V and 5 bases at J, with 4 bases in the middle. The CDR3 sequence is CASSTRDTQYF. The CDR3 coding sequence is TGTGCCAGTAGTACGAGAGATACGCAGTATTTT.

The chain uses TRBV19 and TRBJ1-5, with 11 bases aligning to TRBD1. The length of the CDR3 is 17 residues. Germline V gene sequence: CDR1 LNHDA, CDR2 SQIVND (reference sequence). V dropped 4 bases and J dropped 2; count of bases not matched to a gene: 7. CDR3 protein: CASSRGQGGVGNQPQHF. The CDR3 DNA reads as TGTGCCAGTAGTAGGGGACAGGGGGGTGTTGGCAATCAGCCCCAGCATTTT.

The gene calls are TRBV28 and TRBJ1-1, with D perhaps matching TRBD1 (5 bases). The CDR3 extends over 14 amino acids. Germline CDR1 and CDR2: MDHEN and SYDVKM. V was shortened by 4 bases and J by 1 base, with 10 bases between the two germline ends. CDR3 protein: CASSWGLTNTEAFF. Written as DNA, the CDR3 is TGTGCCAGCAGTTGGGGACTCACGAACACTGAAGCTTTCTTT.

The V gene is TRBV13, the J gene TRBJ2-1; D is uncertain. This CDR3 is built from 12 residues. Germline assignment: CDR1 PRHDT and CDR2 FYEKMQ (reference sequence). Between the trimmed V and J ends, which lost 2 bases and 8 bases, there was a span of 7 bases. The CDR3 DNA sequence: TGTGCCAGCAGCTTAATCCGGGATGAGCAGTTCTTC. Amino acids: CASSLIRDEQFF.

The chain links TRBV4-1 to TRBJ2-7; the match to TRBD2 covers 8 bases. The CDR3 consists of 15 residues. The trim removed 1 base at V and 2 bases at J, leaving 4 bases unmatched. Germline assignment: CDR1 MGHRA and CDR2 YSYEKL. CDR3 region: CASSQVTSDPYEQYF. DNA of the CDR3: TGCGCCAGCAGCCAAGTGACTAGCGACCCCTACGAGCAGTACTTC.

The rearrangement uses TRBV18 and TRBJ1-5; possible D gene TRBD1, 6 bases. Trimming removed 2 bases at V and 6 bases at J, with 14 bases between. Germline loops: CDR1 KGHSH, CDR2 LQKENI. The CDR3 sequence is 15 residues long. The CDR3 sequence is CASSPTGIGGQPQHF. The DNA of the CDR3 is TGTGCCAGCTCACCAACAGGGATAGGAGGTCAGCCCCAGCATTTT.

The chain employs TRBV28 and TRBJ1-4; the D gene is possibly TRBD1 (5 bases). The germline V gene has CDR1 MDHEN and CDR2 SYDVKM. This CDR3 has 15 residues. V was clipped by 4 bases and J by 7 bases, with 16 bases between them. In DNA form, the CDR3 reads TGTGCCAGCAGTTCCCAAGGGGTGGATTTTGAAAAACTGTTTTTT. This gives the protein CASSSQGVDFEKLFF.

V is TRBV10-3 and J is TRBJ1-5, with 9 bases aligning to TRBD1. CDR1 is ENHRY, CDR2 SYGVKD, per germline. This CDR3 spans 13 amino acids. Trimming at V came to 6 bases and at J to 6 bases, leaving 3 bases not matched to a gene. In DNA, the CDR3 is TGTGCCATCAGGGGACAGGGAGGTCAGCCCCAGCATTTT. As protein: CAIRGQGGQPQHF.

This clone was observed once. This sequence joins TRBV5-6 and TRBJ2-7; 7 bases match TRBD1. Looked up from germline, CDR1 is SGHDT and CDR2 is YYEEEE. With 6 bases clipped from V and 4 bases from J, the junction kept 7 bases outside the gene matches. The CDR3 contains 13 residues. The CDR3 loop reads CASTPGRGYEQYF. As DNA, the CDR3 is TGTGCCAGCACCCCTGGCAGGGGGTACGAGCAGTACTTC.

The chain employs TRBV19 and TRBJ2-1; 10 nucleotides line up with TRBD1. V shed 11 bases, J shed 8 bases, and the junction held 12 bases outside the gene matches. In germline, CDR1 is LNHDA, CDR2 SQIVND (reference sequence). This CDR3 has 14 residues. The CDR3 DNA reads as TGTGCCTGCCGGGACAGGGGATTTTTCGATGAGCAGTTCTTC. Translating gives CACRDRGFFDEQFF.

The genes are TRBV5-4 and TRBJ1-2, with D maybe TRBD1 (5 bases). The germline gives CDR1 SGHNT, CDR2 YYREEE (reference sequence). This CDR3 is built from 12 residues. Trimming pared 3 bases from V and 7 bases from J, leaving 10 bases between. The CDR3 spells CASSWWGGGYTF. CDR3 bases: TGTGCCAGCAGCTGGTGGGGGGGTGGCTACACCTTC.

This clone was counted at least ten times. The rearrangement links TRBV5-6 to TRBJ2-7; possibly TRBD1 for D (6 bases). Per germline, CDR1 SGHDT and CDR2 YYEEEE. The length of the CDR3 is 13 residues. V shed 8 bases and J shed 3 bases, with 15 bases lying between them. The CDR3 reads CASTWGHSYEQYF. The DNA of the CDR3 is TGTGCCAGTACTTGGGGACACAGCTACGAGCAGTACTTC.

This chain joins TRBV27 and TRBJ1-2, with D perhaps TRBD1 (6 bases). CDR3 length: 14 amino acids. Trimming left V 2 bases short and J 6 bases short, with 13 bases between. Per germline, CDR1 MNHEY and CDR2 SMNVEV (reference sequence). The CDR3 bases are TGTGCCAGCAGTTTACGGGGGGGGCTAGATGGCTACACCTTC. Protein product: CASSLRGGLDGYTF.

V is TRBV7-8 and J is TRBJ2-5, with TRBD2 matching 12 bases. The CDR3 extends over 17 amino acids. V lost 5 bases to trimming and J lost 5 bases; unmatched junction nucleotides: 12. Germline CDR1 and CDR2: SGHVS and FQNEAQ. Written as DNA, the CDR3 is TGTGCCAGCAGCGGGAGGCTGGCTAGCGGGGGGGAGGAGACCCAGTACTTC. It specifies CASSGRLASGGEETQYF.

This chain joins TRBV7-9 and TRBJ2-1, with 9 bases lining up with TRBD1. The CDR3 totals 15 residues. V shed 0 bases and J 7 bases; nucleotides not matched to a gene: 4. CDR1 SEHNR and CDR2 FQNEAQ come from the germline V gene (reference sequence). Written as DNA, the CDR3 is TGTGCCAGCAGCTTAGCACGGGACAGGGTGAATGAGCAGTTCTTC. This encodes CASSLARDRVNEQFF.